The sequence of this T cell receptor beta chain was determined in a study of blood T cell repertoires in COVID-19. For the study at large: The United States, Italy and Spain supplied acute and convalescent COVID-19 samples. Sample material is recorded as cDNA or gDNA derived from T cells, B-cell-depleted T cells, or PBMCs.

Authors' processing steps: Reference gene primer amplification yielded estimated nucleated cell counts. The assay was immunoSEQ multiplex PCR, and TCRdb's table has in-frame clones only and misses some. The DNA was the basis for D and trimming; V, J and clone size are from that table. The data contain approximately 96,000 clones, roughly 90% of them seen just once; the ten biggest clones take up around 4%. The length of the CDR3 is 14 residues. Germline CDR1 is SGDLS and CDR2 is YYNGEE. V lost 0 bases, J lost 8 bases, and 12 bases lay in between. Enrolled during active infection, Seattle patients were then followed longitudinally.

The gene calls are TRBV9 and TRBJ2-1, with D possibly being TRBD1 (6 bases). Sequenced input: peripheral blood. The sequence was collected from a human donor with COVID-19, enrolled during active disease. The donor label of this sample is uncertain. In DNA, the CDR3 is TGTGCCAGCAGCGTAGAAGGCAGGGGCGATGAGCAGTTCTTC. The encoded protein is CASSVEGRGDEQFF.